This TCR beta chain was obtained from a study of Ad26.COV2.S vaccination and SARS-CoV-2 variants. About the research overall: Within the COV1001 Ad26.COV2.S trial arm, the donor was enrolled.

Whole-study results and caveats: People given the vaccine had a wider spike-specific TCR breadth than placebo recipients did.

Germline values: CDR1 SGHVS, CDR2 FNYEAQ. CDR3 length: 10 residues. Trimming shortened V by 7 bases and J by 4 bases, and 4 bases separated the two germline ends. Comment on this clone: Its specificity is not known.

The treatment: around 19 received Ad26.COV2.S at low or high dose, single or two shots; five or six received placebo; per-sample allocation not given. Specimens were obtained on day 63 following the first vaccine or placebo injection. The individual, an adult aged 18-55 years, was a donor in Boston. Generated by immunoSEQ multiplex PCR, the TCRdb table keeps only in-frame clones and is missing some. The sample carries fewer than 400,000 clones, around 85% recorded once. This chain connects TRBV7-6 to TRBJ2-5, with no clear D. The source is a person between 18 and 60 years old who received the Ad26.COV2.S COVID-19 vaccine or a placebo. The input for sequencing was peripheral blood, taken in a trial of Ad26.COV2.S vaccine versus placebo. CDR3 amino acids: CASTGETQYF. The CDR3 DNA follows: TGTGCCAGCACCGGAGAGACCCAGTACTTC.